A selection of T cell receptor beta chains follows, all from one sample in a study of T cells in Graves' hyperthyroidism and ophthalmopathy. TCRdb processed the multiplex PCR reads anew with MiXCR; each CDR3 protein has one entry. Of hundreds of thousands of distinct CDR3 sequences in the sample, 38% were seen once. The sequencing sample was made of blood. All receptors derive from a man between 18 and 35 years old with Graves' hyperthyroidism. Both conserved end residues are part of each CDR3.

V: TRBV2
length: 13
J: TRBJ1-4
CDR3: CASNVRGHEKLFF

V: TRBV7-2
length: 16
J: TRBJ2-5
CDR3: CASSLSPSGPQETQYF

V: TRBV20-1
length: 13
J: TRBJ1-2
CDR3: CSADRDTNYGYTF

V: TRBV10-3
length: 13
J: TRBJ2-5
CDR3: CAISRQDQETQYF

V: TRBV12-3/TRBV12-4
length: 12
J: TRBJ2-7
CDR3: CASSPGTAKQYF

V: TRBV4-1
length: 13
J: TRBJ1-5
CDR3: CASGRTENQPQHF

V: TRBV20-1
length: 12
J: TRBJ2-7
CDR3: CSARTFMGEQYF

V: TRBV24-1
length: 13
J: TRBJ2-1
CDR3: CATDEDGYNEQFF

V: TRBV29-1
length: 13
J: TRBJ1-6
CDR3: CSVRTDEGSPLHF

V: TRBV20-1
length: 17
J: TRBJ1-4
CDR3: CSARALGGLGTNEKLFF

V: TRBV12-3/TRBV12-4
length: 13
J: TRBJ2-7
CDR3: CASSSGLMWEQYF

V: TRBV25-1
length: 15
J: TRBJ1-4
CDR3: CASSGPLATNEKLFF

V: TRBV7-2
length: 15
J: TRBJ2-7
CDR3: CASSPRRGGSYEQYF

V: TRBV4-1
length: 18
J: TRBJ2-7
CDR3: CASSQDPIIAGEPYEQYF

V: TRBV29-1
length: 13
J: TRBJ2-5
CDR3: CSVASGVQETQYF

V: TRBV7-2
length: 14
J: TRBJ2-7
CDR3: CASSTRQGLREQYF

V: TRBV29-1
length: 12
J: TRBJ2-7
CDR3: CSLNVGTYEQYF

V: TRBV7-2
length: 18
J: TRBJ1-6
CDR3: CASSSTYPAGGLDSPLHF

V: TRBV2
length: 12
J: TRBJ2-1
CDR3: CASRGAYNEQFF

V: TRBV12-3/TRBV12-4
length: 11
J: TRBJ1-3
CDR3: CATNSGNTIYF

V: TRBV19
length: 15
J: TRBJ2-7
CDR3: CASSLEGTGVYEQYF

V: TRBV2
length: 10
J: TRBJ1-2
CDR3: CATMSYGYTF

V: TRBV25-1
length: 14
J: TRBJ1-4
CDR3: CASSSPASTRKLFF

V: TRBV12-3/TRBV12-4
length: 12
J: TRBJ1-6
CDR3: CASSQQNSPLHF

V: TRBV20-1
length: 12
J: TRBJ1-2
CDR3: CSAQDLFKAYTF

V: TRBV9
length: 14
J: TRBJ1-6
CDR3: CASSLGQVTSPLHF

V: TRBV2
length: 15
J: TRBJ2-5
CDR3: CASSDSGSWEETQYF

V: TRBV12-3/TRBV12-4
length: 13
J: TRBJ1-6
CDR3: CASNPSLGSPLHF

V: TRBV29-1
length: 13
J: TRBJ2-7
CDR3: CSVDVGRGYEQYF

V: TRBV14
length: 16
J: TRBJ1-1
CDR3: CASSHPGGHRRTEAFF

V: TRBV10-3
length: 15
J: TRBJ1-5
CDR3: CAISESSRGNQPQHF

V: TRBV10-3
length: 13
J: TRBJ1-1
CDR3: CATGEGPLTEAFF

V: TRBV2
length: 13
J: TRBJ1-2
CDR3: CASSPGGFYGYTF

V: TRBV7-8
length: 13
J: TRBJ1-6
CDR3: CASSIREASPLHF

V: TRBV13
length: 17
J: TRBJ1-2
CDR3: CASARNSGQGANYGYTF

V: TRBV7-8
length: 16
J: TRBJ1-6
CDR3: CASSPRTDLMISPLHF

V: TRBV7-9
length: 15
J: TRBJ1-1
CDR3: CASSSRDPANTEAFF

V: TRBV11-1
length: 15
J: TRBJ2-7
CDR3: CASSLARGLGVEQYF

V: TRBV29-1
length: 16
J: TRBJ1-5
CDR3: CSGLAGGTARDQPQHF

V: TRBV12-3/TRBV12-4
length: 13
J: TRBJ2-5
CDR3: CASSLWGEETQYF

V: TRBV19
length: 15
J: TRBJ1-1
CDR3: CASSIEAGPLMGAFF

V: TRBV24-1
length: 13
J: TRBJ2-2
CDR3: CATSDTGRGELFF

V: TRBV5-4
length: 13
J: TRBJ1-2
CDR3: CASSLPDREGYTF

V: TRBV2
length: 14
J: TRBJ2-2
CDR3: CAGRQGAGTGELFF

V: TRBV19
length: 15
J: TRBJ1-1
CDR3: CASSKGSSRNTEAFF

V: TRBV10-3
length: 14
J: TRBJ2-7
CDR3: CASSAGPHFYEQYF

V: TRBV2
length: 12
J: TRBJ1-1
CDR3: CASTFDTPEAFF

V: TRBV19
length: 15
J: TRBJ2-6
CDR3: CASSLGMSGANVLTF

V: TRBV7-2
length: 15
J: TRBJ1-1
CDR3: CASSSVAGGDTEAFF

V: TRBV4-1
length: 15
J: TRBJ2-5
CDR3: CASSPGRGFGETQYF

V: TRBV5-1
length: 13
J: TRBJ2-2
CDR3: CASSLMGDGELFF

V: TRBV18
length: 15
J: TRBJ1-1
CDR3: CASSASGGPNTEAFF

V: TRBV7-8
length: 16
J: TRBJ1-2
CDR3: CASSLDSGVLIYGYTF